The present TCR beta chain was sequenced within a study of blood T cells in healthy people across ages. The sample holds a few counts of this clonotype. Primed by a sample-barcoded 5' primer and a J-beta primer mix, a second PCR proceeded for 7 to 11 cycles. MiXCR, applied by TCRdb to the 5' RACE reads, yields one record per CDR3 protein. The sample contains 800,000 or so distinct CDR3 sequences, just under 25% of which appear only once. V was pared by 1 base and J by 3 bases, with 10 bases between. CDR1 is SGHRS and CDR2 is YFSETQ in the germline V gene. The CDR3 has 14 residues. These data also formed part of another study, on T cells of mothers and their children. That study adds: The output of TCR recombination is shaped by thymic selection similarly in related and unrelated pairs.

The chain links TRBV5-1 to TRBJ2-5; D is possibly TRBD1 (5 bases). The clonotype originates from a boy between 5 and 17 years old in good health. Specimen: blood. CDR3: CASSLNADKETQYF. Here the CDR3 DNA reads TGCGCCAGCAGCTTGAACGCGGACAAAGAGACCCAGTACTTC.